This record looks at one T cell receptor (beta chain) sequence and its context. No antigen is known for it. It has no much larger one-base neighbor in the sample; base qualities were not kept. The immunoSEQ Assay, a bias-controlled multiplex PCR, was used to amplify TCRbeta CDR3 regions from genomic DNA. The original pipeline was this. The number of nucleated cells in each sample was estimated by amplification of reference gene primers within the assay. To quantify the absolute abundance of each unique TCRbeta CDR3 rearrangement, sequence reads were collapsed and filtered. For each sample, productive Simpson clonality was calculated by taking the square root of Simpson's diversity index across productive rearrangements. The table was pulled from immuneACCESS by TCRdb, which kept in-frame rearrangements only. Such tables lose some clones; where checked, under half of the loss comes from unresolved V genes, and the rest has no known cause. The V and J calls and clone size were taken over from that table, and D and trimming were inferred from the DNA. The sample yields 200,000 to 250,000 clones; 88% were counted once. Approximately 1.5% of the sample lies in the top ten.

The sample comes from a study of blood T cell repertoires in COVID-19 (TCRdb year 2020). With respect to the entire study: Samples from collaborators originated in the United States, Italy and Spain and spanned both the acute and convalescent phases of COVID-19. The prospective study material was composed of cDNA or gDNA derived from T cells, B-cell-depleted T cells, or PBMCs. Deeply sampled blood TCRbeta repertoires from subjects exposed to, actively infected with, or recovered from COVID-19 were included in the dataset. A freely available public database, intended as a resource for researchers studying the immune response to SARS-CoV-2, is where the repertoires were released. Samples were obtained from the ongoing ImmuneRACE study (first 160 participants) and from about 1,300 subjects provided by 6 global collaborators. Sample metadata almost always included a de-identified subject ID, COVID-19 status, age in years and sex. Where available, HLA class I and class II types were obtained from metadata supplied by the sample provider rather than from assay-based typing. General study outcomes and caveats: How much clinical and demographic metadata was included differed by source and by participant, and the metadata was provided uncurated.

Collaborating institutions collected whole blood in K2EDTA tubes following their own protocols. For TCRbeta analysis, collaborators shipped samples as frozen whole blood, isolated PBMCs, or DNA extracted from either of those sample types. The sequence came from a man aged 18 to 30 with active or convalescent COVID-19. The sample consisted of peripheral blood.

The DNA is as follows: TGTGCCAGCAGCCAAGATCTGTGGCAGTCCGGGGAGCTGTTTTTT. Protein translation: CASSQDLWQSGELFF. Here the chain combines TRBV3-1 (or the pseudogene TRBV3-2) and TRBJ2-2, with no D gene named confidently. V loses 0 bases of germline sequence and J loses 6 bases, and the interval between the two ends is 11 bases. Including cysteine and phenylalanine, the CDR3 has 15 amino acids. The kept DNA is CDR3 alone, 45 bases in frame from the first base. From a lookup of the germline V gene (reference sequence), CDR1 and CDR2 are LGHDT and YNNKEL.